These 27 T cell receptor beta chains were sequenced from one sample in a study of T-cell reconstitution after alpha-beta-depleted transplantation in children. Unique molecular identifiers tagged the TCRbeta library. TCRdb reanalysed the PCR reads using MiXCR and keeps one entry per CDR3 protein. The profile shows hundreds of thousands of distinct CDR3 sequences, roughly 15% of them singletons. The sequencing here drew on PBMCs from the stem cell graft donor, taken from the stem cell graft. The origin of the receptors is a human donor who donated a stem cell graft to a child with acute myeloid leukemia.

Note on this clonotype: A much larger clone differs from this one at a single base, so this may be a read error. The rearrangement uses TRBV20-1 and TRBJ2-7; TRBD1 aligns across 9 bases. Germline V gene lookup returns CDR1 DFQATT and CDR2 SNEGSKA (reference sequence). CDR3 size: 16 residues. The CDR3 loop reads CCVLIYRDRASYEQYF. DNA for the CDR3: TGCTGTGTTTTGATTTACCGGGACAGGGCCTCCTACGAGCAGTACTTC.

Only a few counts were recorded for this clonotype. The V and J genes are TRBV4-1 and TRBJ1-1, with 7 bases aligning to TRBD1. With 3 bases clipped from V and 4 bases from J, the junction kept 14 bases outside the gene matches. This CDR3 region has 17 residues. Looked up from germline, CDR1 is MGHRA and CDR2 is YSYEKL. The CDR3, as DNA: TGCGCCAGCAGCCACAGCCCTCCGACAGGGATGTTCACTGAAGCTTTCTTT. This gives the protein CASSHSPPTGMFTEAFF.

The rearrangement joins TRBV20-1 to TRBJ2-5; 14 nucleotides align to TRBD2. This CDR3 is 16 amino acids long. CDR1 is DFQATT, CDR2 SNEGSKA, per germline (reference sequence). The J segment lost 5 bases and the V segment lost 6 bases, leaving 11 bases of the junction unmatched. Written as DNA, the CDR3 is TGCAGTGCCCAAAGACTAGCGGGGGGGGCCAGGGAGACCCAGTACTTC. Residues: CSAQRLAGGARETQYF.

This clonotype was seen at least ten times. The chain recombines TRBV5-1 with TRBJ2-2; possible D gene TRBD1, 5 bases. V lost 4 bases and J 1 base, leaving 8 bases between the germline ends. CDR1 is SGHRS, CDR2 YFSETQ, per germline. CDR3 length: 14 residues. The CDR3 coding sequence is TGCGCCAGCAGCACCGGACAGAACACCGGGGAGCTGTTTTTT. It specifies CASSTGQNTGELFF.

This clonotype turned up a few times. This chain uses TRBV6-5 with TRBJ1-4; no clear D gene. CDR1 and CDR2 (germline): MNHEY, SVGAGI. Trimming left V 4 bases short and J 8 bases short, with 14 bases between. The CDR3 sequence is 14 residues long. The CDR3, as DNA: TGTGCCAGCAGTTGGGTCGGGCCCAGAGAAAAACTGTTTTTT. Amino acid sequence: CASSWVGPREKLFF.

This clonotype was observed at least ten times. The chain employs TRBV20-1 and TRBJ1-5; D gene ambiguous. Germline CDR1 DFQATT, CDR2 SNEGSKA (reference sequence). The V and J ends lost 5 bases and 6 bases respectively, with 8 bases between them. CDR3 length equals 11 residues. The CDR3 spells CSASWGQPQHF. The CDR3 DNA is TGCAGTGCTTCTTGGGGTCAGCCCCAGCATTTT.

This sequence joins TRBV20-1 and TRBJ1-2, with 10 bases lining up with TRBD1. Germline loops: CDR1 DFQATT, CDR2 SNEGSKA (reference sequence). CDR3 length equals 16 residues. V lost 0 bases and J lost 6; bases outside the gene matches: 10. CDR3 sequence reads: CSARDHFTGTGDGYTF. CDR3 bases: TGCAGTGCTAGAGATCACTTTACCGGGACAGGGGATGGCTACACCTTC.

The chain joins TRBV7-9 to TRBJ2-2; D ambiguous. The germline V and J ends were trimmed by 5 bases and 6 bases, with 13 bases remaining between them. In germline, CDR1 is SEHNR, CDR2 FQNEAQ (reference sequence). The CDR3 runs 14 residues. DNA for the CDR3: TGTGCCAGCAGCCGTCCGCTTTTTCCCGGGGAGCTGTTTTTT. This sequence encodes CASSRPLFPGELFF.

V gene TRBV5-1 combines with J gene TRBJ2-2; TRBD2 aligns across 9 bases. Trimming removed 1 base from V and 5 bases from J; junction bases left unmatched: 3. Germline V gives CDR1 SGHRS, CDR2 YFSETQ. The CDR3 spans 15 residues. CDR3 loop: CASSLRAGGTGELFF. Here the CDR3 DNA reads TGCGCCAGCAGCTTGCGAGCGGGAGGTACCGGGGAGCTGTTTTTT.

The chain is built from TRBV14 and TRBJ2-7; D is possibly TRBD2 (6 bases). With 4 bases removed from V and 5 bases from J, the gap between germline ends came to 12 bases. This CDR3 has 13 amino acids. From germline, CDR1 is SGHDN and CDR2 FVKESK. Here the CDR3 DNA reads TGTGCCAGCAGCCCCCGGGGGTTCCACGAGCAGTACTTC. Translation gives CASSPRGFHEQYF.

This clonotype has ten or more counts. This chain joins TRBV20-1 and TRBJ2-1, with TRBD1 identical over 12 bases. The CDR3 runs 14 residues. Germline V CDR1 and CDR2: DFQATT, SNEGSKA (reference sequence). The ends lost 5 bases at V and 6 bases at J; junction bases unmatched: 5. CDR3 nucleotides: TGCAGTGCTGACCGGGACAGGGGGCCCAATGAGCAGTTCTTC. Translating it yields CSADRDRGPNEQFF.

This clonotype was detected only a few times. This chain connects TRBV30 to TRBJ2-7; 10 positions agree with TRBD1. Unmatched junction bases numbered 13, after V lost 4 bases and J lost 13 bases. CDR3 size: 13 residues. Germline V gene sequence: CDR1 GTSNPN, CDR2 SVGIG (reference sequence). CDR3 in DNA: TGTGCCTGGACGGCGAACCCGGGACAGGGGCGTTACTTC. It codes for CAWTANPGQGRYF.

In this sample, this clonotype turned up many times. This chain uses TRBV20-1 with TRBJ2-6, with D perhaps matching TRBD1 (6 bases). Trimming removed 7 bases from V and 2 bases from J, with 9 bases in between. Germline lookup yields CDR1 DFQATT and CDR2 SNEGSKA (reference sequence). CDR3 length equals 13 residues. The CDR3 protein is CSVWTAGANVLTF. The CDR3 nucleotides read TGCAGTGTATGGACAGCTGGGGCCAACGTCCTGACTTTC.

The chain carries TRBV18 and TRBJ1-3; D is possibly TRBD1 (6 bases). This CDR3 spans 16 amino acids. V dropped 1 base and J dropped 2 bases, with 12 bases sitting between them. Germline V lookup: CDR1 KGHSH, CDR2 LQKENI. The CDR3 DNA reads as TGTGCCAGCTCACCACGGACAGCAGGGACTGGAAACACCATATATTTT. Encoded protein: CASSPRTAGTGNTIYF.

V is TRBV5-1 and J is TRBJ2-1; 8 nucleotides align to TRBD1. The J segment lost 6 bases and the V segment lost 0 bases, leaving 2 bases of the junction unmatched. The CDR3 spans 14 residues. Germline loops: CDR1 SGHRS, CDR2 YFSETQ. CDR3 nucleotide sequence: TGCGCCAGCAGCTTGGGGACAGGGACCAATGAGCAGTTCTTC. This gives the protein CASSLGTGTNEQFF.

The V and J genes are TRBV28 and TRBJ2-7, with 8 bases identical to TRBD2. Losses at the gene ends were 5 bases for V and 2 bases for J; bases not matched to a gene: 5. Germline-derived CDR1 and CDR2 are MDHEN and SYDVKM. The CDR3 covers 14 residues. The CDR3 loop reads CASSRSGSTYEQYF. For the CDR3, the DNA is TGTGCCAGCAGTAGGAGCGGGAGCACCTACGAGCAGTACTTC.

The chain employs TRBV6-2 or TRBV6-3 and TRBJ2-1, with 7 bases aligning to TRBD1. The CDR3 consists of 16 residues. Germline trimming cut 2 bases from V and 2 bases from J; bases unmatched to any gene: 6. Germline CDR1 MNHEY, CDR2 SVGEGT. CDR3: CASSYDREIAYNEQFF. CDR3 DNA sequence: TGTGCCAGCAGTTACGACAGGGAAATAGCCTACAATGAGCAGTTCTTC.

The table lists this clonotype with many counts. This sequence joins TRBV9 and TRBJ1-1; 9 nucleotides line up with TRBD1. The CDR3 is 14 amino acids. V was clipped by 4 bases and J by 4 bases; unmatched bases: 5. Germline V CDR1 and CDR2: SGDLS, YYNGEE. The CDR3 sequence: CASSTQGAGTEAFF. The CDR3 DNA reads TGTGCCAGCAGCACACAGGGGGCGGGCACTGAAGCTTTCTTT.

The sample holds many counts of this clonotype. The rearrangement uses TRBV7-2 and TRBJ1-3, with TRBD1 as a possible D gene (5 bases). V was cut by 3 bases and J by 5 bases, with 8 bases left in between. Germline CDR1 SGHTA, CDR2 FQGNSA. The CDR3 extends over 13 amino acids. CDR3 nucleotides: TGTGCCAGCAGCTTCGCAGGGCGAAACACCATATATTTT. It encodes CASSFAGRNTIYF.

There are a few counts of this clonotype. The V call is TRBV7-2, the J call TRBJ1-1, with 9 bases fitting TRBD1. This CDR3 is built from 16 residues. Unmatched junction bases numbered 4, after V lost 1 base and J lost 1 base. Germline V gene data show CDR1 as SGHTA and CDR2 as FQGNSA. The CDR3 bases are TGTGCCAGCAGCTTAGGGGACAGGGAAGGGAACACTGAAGCTTTCTTT. Residues: CASSLGDREGNTEAFF.

This clonotype was seen only a few times. The CDR3 loop reads CASSVEGQSLQETQYF. The CDR3 DNA reads TGTGCCAGCAGCGTAGAAGGACAGAGCCTCCAAGAGACCCAGTACTTC. The rearrangement joins TRBV9 to TRBJ2-5, with D possibly TRBD1 on 6 matching bases. V was cut by 0 bases and J by 1 base, with 13 bases left in between. This CDR3 has 16 amino acids. Germline loops: CDR1 SGDLS, CDR2 YYNGEE.

This clonotype was found a few times. The CDR3 DNA reads TGTGCCAGCAGCTTAGAAGTCCAGGGGGGAAACACCATATATTTT. Protein sequence: CASSLEVQGGNTIYF. The J gene is TRBJ1-3, the V gene TRBV7-2; a possible D gene is TRBD1 (6 bases). Germline-derived CDR1 and CDR2 are SGHTA and FQGNSA. V was trimmed by 1 base and J by 4 bases, leaving 11 bases between them. The CDR3 runs to 15 residues.

This clonotype was seen only a few times. The V call is TRBV7-8, the J call TRBJ2-6; no reliable D call. Trimming took off 1 base at V and 4 bases at J, with 5 bases between the two ends. CDR1 and CDR2 from the germline V gene are SGHVS and FQNEAQ. This CDR3 is 14 amino acids long. CDR3 in amino acids: CASSLVAGANVLTF. CDR3 DNA sequence: TGTGCCAGCAGCTTAGTCGCCGGGGCCAACGTCCTGACTTTC. Full variable domain (outside the CDR3, taken from reference TRBV7-8 and TRBJ2-6): GAGVSQSPRYKVAKRGQDVALRCDPISGHVSLFWYQQALGQGPEFLTYFQNEAQLDKSGLPSDRFFAERPEGSVSTLKIQRTQQEDSAVYLCASSLVAGANVLTFGAGSRLTVL.

The genes are TRBV20-1 and TRBJ2-3; maybe TRBD1 (5 bases). The V end was cut by 0 bases, the J end by 4 bases, with 14 bases between. This CDR3 contains 15 residues. CDR1 DFQATT and CDR2 SNEGSKA come from the germline V gene (reference sequence). The chain's CDR3 is CSARESGYGADTQYF. CDR3 bases: TGCAGTGCTAGAGAATCAGGGTACGGAGCAGATACGCAGTATTTT.

This clonotype was detected a few times. For the CDR3, the DNA is TGTGCCAGCCACAATCTAGCGGGATACAATGAGCAGTTCTTC. It translates to CASHNLAGYNEQFF. This chain joins TRBV27 and TRBJ2-1, with 9 bases identical to TRBD2. Germline assignment: CDR1 MNHEY and CDR2 SMNVEV (reference sequence). This CDR3 is 14 amino acids long. The V segment lost 8 bases and the J segment 4 bases; nucleotides outside the gene matches: 6.

This clonotype was found once. V usage is TRBV21-1 and J usage is TRBJ2-1; TRBD1 was called by the table and not checked on the DNA. TRBV21-1 is tagged as a pseudogene. This CDR3 is 15 amino acids long. The CDR3 DNA sequence: TGTGCCAGCAGCAAAGTCTCTGGTCGATCCCGGGGGCAGTTCTTC. The encoded protein is CASSKVSGRSRGQFF.

In this sample, this clonotype turned up a few times. One junction end disagrees with the germline gene, perhaps due to a read error. This chain uses TRBV20-1 with TRBJ2-2; D ambiguous. CDR3 length: 17 amino acids. Germline lookup yields CDR1 DFQATT and CDR2 SNEGSKA (reference sequence). The CDR3 loop is CCARPWVGSTNTGELFF. In DNA form, the CDR3 reads TGCTGTGCTAGGCCCTGGGTGGGCAGTACGAACACCGGGGAGCTGTTTTTT.